What follows describes a single TCR beta chain. This record belongs to a study of blood T cell repertoires in COVID-19. The CDR3 totals 13 residues. Per the germline V gene, CDR1 is SGHTA and CDR2 is FQGNSA. V gave up 5 bases and J gave up 4 bases, with 11 bases separating them. The data were produced by immunoSEQ multiplex PCR, yet TCRdb's version contains in-frame clones alone and is incomplete. The sample yields some 190,000 clones, 85% to 90% seen once. The sample consisted of PBMCs or T cells enriched from blood (not recorded which). This receptor was obtained from a woman aged 40 to 50 with acute COVID-19. This chain connects TRBV7-2 to TRBJ1-1, with D possibly matching TRBD1 (5 bases). CDR3 sequence (DNA): TGTGCCAGCAGCGGCAGGGTTGGCACTGAAGCTTTCTTT. It encodes CASSGRVGTEAFF. Complete variable domain (other parts from reference TRBV7-2 and TRBJ1-1): GAGVSQSPSNKVTEKGKDVELRCDPISGHTALYWYRQSLGQGLEFLIYFQGNSAPDKSGLPSDRFSAERTGGSVSTLTIQRTQQEDSAVYLCASSGRVGTEAFFGQGTRLTVV.